The TCR beta chain under discussion was sequenced for a study of cytomegalovirus exposure and HLA in healthy donors. PCR employed 60 Vbeta and 13 Jbeta primers. Using immunoSEQ multiplex PCR, the repertoire was profiled, and TCRdb retains in-frame clones only, with some absent. The sample carries 200,000 or so clones, 82% recorded once. V trimming: 6 bases; J trimming: 3 bases; junction bases outside the gene matches: 4. The CDR3 spans 14 residues. The V gene's germline CDR1 is SGHDN and CDR2 FVKESK. Material for sequencing was PBMCs. The sequence was collected from a woman aged 18-35 years in good health and CMV-seronegative. The genes are TRBV14 and TRBJ2-3; 9 nucleotides agree with TRBD2. The CDR3 spells CASSSGGMTDTQYF. The DNA for the CDR3 is TGTGCCAGCAGTAGCGGGGGCATGACAGATACGCAGTATTTT.